This T cell receptor (beta chain) was sequenced in a study of OX40 agonist ivuxolimab in advanced cancers. Germline values: CDR1 MNHNS, CDR2 SASEGT. The CDR3 runs 14 residues. Trimming removed 6 bases from V and 4 bases from J; junction bases left unmatched: 5. Regarding the study as a whole: Among the lowest peripheral clonal expansion occurred in 0.1-3.0 mg/kg partial responders.

Sequenced by immunoSEQ multiplex PCR; TCRdb stores in-frame clones only, minus some. The sample yields 79,000 or so clones, roughly nine tenths seen once. With regard to this clone: The antigen remains unidentified.

Patients were excluded for autoimmune disease history or systemic immunosuppression. The material was CD4+ or CD8+ T cells sorted from blood, obtained in a trial of the OX40 agonist ivuxolimab. The chain has TRBV6-1 and TRBJ2-7; TRBD2 matches 11 bases. This receptor was identified in an adult with an advanced solid tumor such as melanoma, head and neck, liver or kidney cancer. Here the CDR3 reads CASSSGTSGYEQYF. The DNA of the CDR3 is TGTGCCAGCAGCTCCGGGACTAGCGGTTACGAGCAGTACTTC.